Described below is a single TCR beta chain sequence and its context. In its sample, this clonotype was seen a few times. The antigen it recognizes is unknown. Within one base of it there is no much larger clone, and no base qualities were kept. The treatment or condition label, read with the paper, signifies: in vitro stimulation with specific CMV peptide epitopes to enrich CMV-specific T cells. The run used an Illumina HiSeq 1500. Using fastp trimming at Q25 and MiXCR clonotype assembly, TCRdb reanalyzed the public sequencing data and kept in-frame beta chains. Rows with one shared CDR3 protein collapse into an entry with the most common genes and DNA. For this sample the table gives a few hundred thousand distinct CDR3 sequences, of which roughly 43% were detected only once. The ten largest clones take up around 48% of the sample. The entry originates in a study of T cell repertoires in cytomegalovirus infection (dated by TCRdb to 2018 to 2020). For context, the study as a whole: Alongside well-studied HLA-B-restricted epitopes, the peptide stimulations were aimed at recently identified HLA-C-restricted CMV epitopes, whose presentation resists viral immunomodulation. Because public TCR beta signatures pointed to carriage of CMV infection together with the matching HLA type, the HLA type of each donor mattered for the analysis. What the study reported, not specific to this receptor: The ex vivo response was dominated by HLA-C-restricted CMV-specific TCR beta clonotypes, which also provided the single most frequent clonotype in two of eight donors. Cumulative frequency of public TCR beta family members discriminated carriers of CMV infection plus the relevant HLA type in this cohort and an independent approximately 340-donor cohort.

The CDR3 spans 17 residues, from the cysteine through the phenylalanine. The entry retains the CDR3 DNA only, 51 bases that are in frame from base 1. From a lookup of the germline V gene, CDR1 and CDR2 are SGHTA and FQGNSA. Compared with germline, V lacks 5 bases and J lacks 2 bases; bases without a gene match: 9. The receptor chain draws on TRBV7-2 and TRBJ2-3; a stretch of 11 junction bases matches TRBD2. The material sequenced was cultured PBMCs, taken from culture after CMV antigen stimulation. The receptor was derived from a human donor in good health (CMV status not recorded). Some clones in this sample may be carry-over from other donors' samples. Here the CDR3 is given as CASSDRTSGLDTDTQYF. The DNA is as follows: TGTGCCAGCAGCGACAGGACTAGCGGGTTGGACACAGATACGCAGTATTTT.